This TCR beta chain derives from a study of blood T cell repertoires in COVID-19. V trimming: 2 bases; J trimming: 6 bases; junction bases outside the gene matches: 16. The V gene's germline CDR1 is SGDLS and CDR2 YYNGEE. The CDR3 consists of 20 residues. The table lists this clone with a few counts. As handled by the study authors: Estimation of nucleated cell counts relied on the amplification of reference gene primers. The data were produced by immunoSEQ multiplex PCR, yet TCRdb's version contains in-frame clones alone and is incomplete. That table gives V, J and clone size, and the DNA gave D and trimming. The table has about 68,000 clones, about 90% seen once; the top ten hold more than 3%.

The origin of this receptor is a woman in her 50s with COVID-19, enrolled during active disease. This chain links TRBV9 with TRBJ2-1, with TRBD2 matching over 14 bases. Source material: peripheral blood. The DNA for the CDR3 is TGTGCCAGCAGCGTTCGGGGACTAGCGGGAGTTGAGGTCGGTCGCAATGAGCAGTTCTTC. This translates into CASSVRGLAGVEVGRNEQFF.